This entry lists 15 T cell receptor beta chains sequenced from one sample in a study of cytomegalovirus exposure and HLA in healthy donors. Primers for the PCR totalled 60 Vbeta and 13 Jbeta. Using immunoSEQ multiplex PCR, the repertoire was profiled, and TCRdb retains in-frame clones only, with some absent. This table holds about 140,000 clones, around 75% found once. Sequencing was performed on PBMCs. The receptors were sampled from a female donor in good health and CMV-seronegative.

The V and J genes are TRBV7-9 and TRBJ2-1; TRBD1 matches at 10 bases. Germline CDR1 is SEHNR and CDR2 is FQNEAQ (reference sequence). Trimming removed 5 bases from V and 8 bases from J; junction bases left unmatched: 9. CDR3 size: 15 residues. DNA of the CDR3: TGTGCCAGCAGCCCCCCGGGACAGGGGAGGGATGAGCAGTTCTTC. Protein sequence: CASSPPGQGRDEQFF.

V and J are TRBV6-5 and TRBJ2-1; the D gene is possibly TRBD1 (5 bases). Germline V lookup: CDR1 MNHEY, CDR2 SVGAGI. The CDR3 has 14 residues. Trimming stripped 6 bases from V and 6 bases from J, with 15 bases between. The CDR3 DNA reads TGTGCCAGCAGGGTCGACAGAACAGGCAATGAGCAGTTCTTC. Amino acid sequence: CASRVDRTGNEQFF.

This chain connects TRBV5-1 to TRBJ1-3; D remains unclear. The CDR3 covers 16 residues. V lost 1 base to trimming and J lost 0 bases, with 11 bases between them. CDR1 and CDR2 from the germline V gene are SGHRS and YFSETQ. CDR3 sequence (DNA): TGCGCCAGCAGCTTGTTGGGGAGACTCTCTGGAAACACCATATATTTT. Translation gives CASSLLGRLSGNTIYF.

This clone was seen a handful of times. The chain carries TRBV6-6 and TRBJ2-7, with 9 bases lining up with TRBD2. V shed 6 bases, J shed 2 bases, and the junction held 8 bases outside the gene matches. The CDR3 has 15 amino acids. CDR1 and CDR2 (germline): MNHNY, SVGAGI (reference sequence). CDR3 DNA: TGTGCCAGCAGCCCCCGGATAGCGGGAGCCTACGAGCAGTACTTC. This gives the protein CASSPRIAGAYEQYF.

The J gene is TRBJ1-2, the V gene TRBV10-3; tentative D call: TRBD1 (5 bases). The length of the CDR3 is 16 residues. The germline V gene encodes CDR1 ENHRY and CDR2 SYGVKD. V lost 2 bases and J lost 6, with 19 bases in between. The CDR3 DNA reads as TGTGCCATCAGTGAGGGGGGGTCGGGGACGGCTGATGGCTACACCTTC. It encodes CAISEGGSGTADGYTF.

Remarks on this clone: One junction end disagrees with the germline gene, perhaps due to a read error. This rearrangement joins TRBV7-2 to TRBJ2-7, with TRBD2 identical over 9 bases. CDR3 size: 15 residues. CDR1 is SGHTA and CDR2 is FQGNSA in the germline V gene. CDR3 region: CASSLRGTSSHEQYF. The CDR3 DNA is TGTGCCAGCAGCTTGAGGGGGACTAGCTCCCACGAGCAGTACTTC.

The chain employs TRBV5-1 and TRBJ1-4, with TRBD1 matching over 7 bases. CDR1 is SGHRS, CDR2 YFSETQ, per germline. The CDR3 is made up of 13 amino acids. V gave up 4 bases and J gave up 7 bases; unmatched junction bases: 4. The CDR3 region is CASSPGQAEKLFF. The CDR3 coding sequence is TGCGCCAGCAGCCCTGGACAGGCTGAAAAACTGTTTTTT.

This rearrangement joins TRBV7-6 to TRBJ2-5, with D possibly being TRBD2 (5 bases). The ends were cut back, 2 bases at V and 5 bases at J, with 15 bases in the middle. This CDR3 region has 15 residues. Per the germline V gene, CDR1 is SGHVS and CDR2 is FNYEAQ. The CDR3: CASSLSLALTETQYF. The CDR3 DNA reads as TGTGCCAGCAGCTTAAGTCTAGCCCTAACGGAGACCCAGTACTTC.

The CDR3 DNA sequence: TGTGCCAGCAGTTTCACGAGTAACTATGGCTACACCTTC. It encodes CASSFTSNYGYTF. J is TRBJ1-2 and V is TRBV7-2; D unresolved. This CDR3 has 13 amino acids. CDR1 SGHTA and CDR2 FQGNSA come from the germline V gene. V was clipped by 6 bases and J by 1 base, with 9 bases between them.

The gene calls are TRBV5-6 and TRBJ2-3; D gene ambiguous. With 0 bases removed from V and 3 bases from J, the gap between germline ends came to 14 bases. Per the germline V gene, CDR1 is SGHDT and CDR2 is YYEEEE. This CDR3 contains 16 residues. CDR3 in amino acids: CASSLVNVYGTDTQYF. The CDR3 DNA follows: TGTGCCAGCAGCTTGGTGAACGTTTACGGTACAGATACGCAGTATTTT.

The V and J genes are TRBV25-1 and TRBJ2-7, with 12 bases matching TRBD2. The CDR3 has 16 amino acids. The trim removed 3 bases at V and 4 bases at J, leaving 7 bases unmatched. From germline, CDR1 is MGHDK and CDR2 SYGVNS. CDR3: CASSDQTSGSLYEQYF. Here the CDR3 DNA reads TGTGCCAGCAGTGACCAGACTAGCGGGAGCCTATACGAGCAGTACTTC.

The chain employs TRBV30 and TRBJ1-5; D remains ambiguous. Trimming took off 3 bases at V and 9 bases at J, with 9 bases between the two ends. The V gene's germline CDR1 is GTSNPN and CDR2 SVGIG (reference sequence). This CDR3 region has 11 residues. The CDR3 spells CAWRGRGPQHF. CDR3 sequence (DNA): TGTGCCTGGAGGGGCCGGGGGCCCCAGCATTTT.

V gene TRBV5-1 combines with J gene TRBJ1-2, with a possible D match to TRBD1 (6 bases). V was cut by 2 bases and J by 5 bases, with 13 bases left in between. Germline CDR1 SGHRS, CDR2 YFSETQ. The CDR3 covers 14 residues. Written as DNA, the CDR3 is TGCGCCAGCAGCTTTGGGGGGGGCCAGTATGGCTACACCTTC. Protein sequence: CASSFGGGQYGYTF. Full variable domain (outside the CDR3, taken from reference TRBV5-1 and TRBJ1-2): KAGVTQTPRYLIKTRGQQVTLSCSPISGHRSVSWYQQTPGQGLQFLFEYFSETQRNKGNFPGRFSGRQFSNSRSEMNVSTLELGDSALYLCASSFGGGQYGYTFGSGTRLTVV.

This clone was seen once. V is TRBV4-3 and J is TRBJ2-1; 9 nucleotides align to TRBD2. The CDR3 consists of 19 residues. Germline CDR1 is LGHNA and CDR2 is YSLEER. The V and J ends lost 3 bases and 3 bases, in that order; junction bases with no gene match: 15. CDR3 in amino acids: CASSHALTSGGSNYNEQFF. The CDR3 nucleotides are TGCGCCAGCAGCCATGCGCTGACTAGCGGAGGAAGCAACTACAATGAGCAGTTCTTC.

J is TRBJ1-2 and V is TRBV9; a weak D match, TRBD1 (5 bases). Trimming removed 4 bases from V and 8 bases from J, with 15 bases in between. The germline gives CDR1 SGDLS, CDR2 YYNGEE. CDR3 length equals 13 residues. CDR3 coding DNA: TGTGCCAGCAGCTCCCAGGGTGGAGGGGGCTACACCTTC. Translating gives CASSSQGGGGYTF.